These 18 T cell receptor beta chains share one sample of origin, sequenced in a study of PD-1 blockade in classical Hodgkin lymphoma. Produced via immunoSEQ multiplex PCR; TCRdb's table is partial and in-frame only. The sample lists 25,000 to 35,000 clones, roughly 70% seen once, with about 26% in the top ten. Every patient relapsed after autologous stem cell transplantation, and brentuximab vedotin exposure varied. Sequencing was performed on peripheral blood mononuclear cells (PBMCs), taken before the second cycle of nivolumab. Every receptor here comes from a human donor with classical Hodgkin lymphoma.

There are many counts of this clone. The chain carries TRBV5-1 and TRBJ1-3; 7 bases are a match to TRBD1. The trim removed 4 bases at V and 0 bases at J, leaving 7 bases unmatched. The length of the CDR3 is 16 residues. Germline CDR1 is SGHRS and CDR2 is YFSETQ. The CDR3 region is CASSQETGYSGNTIYF. CDR3 in DNA: TGCGCCAGCAGCCAGGAGACAGGGTACTCTGGAAACACCATATATTTT.

The rearrangement links TRBV7-2 to TRBJ2-1; 7 bases line up with TRBD1. The germline CDR1 and CDR2 sequences are SGHTA and FQGNSA. Trimming removed 2 bases from V and 10 bases from J; junction bases left unmatched: 5. The CDR3 totals 13 residues. For the CDR3, the DNA is TGTGCCAGCAGCTTAAAGGGGGCCCTGGAGCAGTTCTTC. Encoded protein: CASSLKGALEQFF.

The chain carries TRBV19 and TRBJ1-5, with D maybe TRBD1 (5 bases). The germline V gene encodes CDR1 LNHDA and CDR2 SQIVND (reference sequence). V lost 5 bases to trimming and J lost 9 bases, with 11 bases between them. This CDR3 is built from 12 residues. The CDR3 DNA reads TGTGCCAGTAGTTGGATTAGGGGGCCCCAGCATTTT. It yields the protein CASSWIRGPQHF.

The chain joins TRBV5-4 to TRBJ1-2; 9 bases map to TRBD1. J was trimmed by 7 bases and V by 4 bases; bases with no gene match: 17. Per germline, CDR1 SGHNT and CDR2 YYREEE (reference sequence). The CDR3 has 17 residues. The CDR3 spells CASSTRPGQGEAPGYTF. DNA of the CDR3: TGTGCCAGCAGCACGCGACCGGGACAGGGTGAGGCGCCTGGCTACACCTTC.

This clone was observed a few times. The chain carries TRBV7-8 and TRBJ1-6; D unclear. The CDR3 totals 15 residues. The ends were cut back, 1 base at V and 8 bases at J, with 12 bases in the middle. Germline CDR1 and CDR2: SGHVS and FQNEAQ. Here the CDR3 reads CASSLEGRRDSPLHF. Written as DNA, the CDR3 is TGTGCCAGCAGCTTAGAAGGCAGGAGGGATTCACCCCTCCACTTT.

The genes are TRBV28 and TRBJ1-5; TRBD1 matches at 8 bases. Germline-derived CDR1 and CDR2 are MDHEN and SYDVKM. The V gene end was trimmed by 7 bases and the J gene end by 0 bases; junction bases not matched to a gene: 5. The CDR3 runs 15 residues. CDR3 region: CASTRTGLSNQPQHF. CDR3 coding DNA: TGTGCCAGCACCCGGACAGGGCTTAGCAATCAGCCCCAGCATTTT.

In regard to this clone: The junction and the germline gene differ at one end; a read error may be behind it. CDR3 DNA: TGTGCCAGCAGCTTACGGGGGACAGTGAATCGGCCCCAGCATTTT. This encodes CASSLRGTVNRPQHF. V and J are TRBV7-2 and TRBJ1-5; TRBD1 aligns across 7 bases. This CDR3 has 15 amino acids. Looked up from germline, CDR1 is SGHTA and CDR2 is FQGNSA.

V and J are TRBV10-2 and TRBJ2-1, with 10 bases lining up with TRBD2. Germline CDR1 reads WSHSY; CDR2 reads SAAADI. With 6 bases clipped from V and 2 bases from J, the junction kept 4 bases outside the gene matches. CDR3 size: 15 residues. The CDR3 DNA follows: TGCGCCAGCAGACCCGGACTAGCGGCCTACAATGAGCAGTTCTTC. It encodes CASRPGLAAYNEQFF.

This clone has a handful of counts. The chain is built from TRBV6-5 and TRBJ1-2; D remains unclear. The CDR3 sequence is 14 residues long. V dropped 6 bases and J dropped 6 bases, with 17 bases sitting between them. Germline values: CDR1 MNHEY, CDR2 SVGAGI. The CDR3: CASRAATGGDGYTF. DNA of the CDR3: TGTGCCAGCAGGGCCGCGACGGGTGGAGATGGCTACACCTTC.

CDR3 sequence reads: CASSPNSNQPQHF. CDR3 nucleotide sequence: TGCGCCAGCAGCCCGAATAGCAATCAGCCCCAGCATTTT. This chain links TRBV5-1 with TRBJ1-5; no firm D call. The germline gives CDR1 SGHRS, CDR2 YFSETQ. V was clipped by 4 bases and J by 0 bases, with 5 bases between them. The CDR3 extends over 13 amino acids.

V and J are TRBV6-6 and TRBJ1-5, with 7 bases fitting TRBD1. Per the germline V gene, CDR1 is MNHNY and CDR2 is SVGAGI (reference sequence). The CDR3 sequence is 14 residues long. V was clipped by 10 bases and J by 0 bases; unmatched bases: 6. This CDR3 is CATRTGYSNQPQHF. CDR3 bases: TGTGCCACCCGGACAGGATATAGCAATCAGCCCCAGCATTTT.

In this sample, this clone is medium-sized (0.01 to 0.1%). The chain combines TRBV14 with TRBJ2-7; 15 bases align to TRBD2. Germline V gene data show CDR1 as SGHDN and CDR2 as FVKESK. This CDR3 has 18 residues. The V gene end was trimmed by 0 bases and the J gene end by 5 bases; junction bases not matched to a gene: 8. The DNA of the CDR3 is TGTGCCAGCAGCCAAGATGGACTAGCGGGAGGGCCAGTTAACGAGCAGTACTTC. Its protein is CASSQDGLAGGPVNEQYF.

This chain connects TRBV2 to TRBJ2-7; 7 nucleotides line up with TRBD1. V lost 5 bases and J lost 3; bases outside the gene matches: 7. Germline assignment: CDR1 SNHLY and CDR2 FYNNEI. The CDR3 runs 14 residues. This chain's CDR3 is CASSRDSLGYEQYF. DNA of the CDR3: TGTGCCAGCAGTCGGGACAGTTTAGGCTACGAGCAGTACTTC.

The V gene is TRBV6-1, the J gene TRBJ2-4; no clear D gene. Looked up from germline, CDR1 is MNHNS and CDR2 is SASEGT. The CDR3 totals 15 residues. Trimming pared 7 bases from V and 0 bases from J, leaving 13 bases between. The CDR3 DNA follows: TGTGCCAGCAATCCCCTAAGTCTAGCCAAAAACATTCAGTACTTC. Translation: CASNPLSLAKNIQYF.

This clone was detected only once. The chain has TRBV28 and TRBJ1-3; TRBD1 matches at 10 bases. J gave up 0 bases and V 0 bases, and 2 bases lay outside the gene matches. The CDR3 consists of 17 residues. CDR1 and CDR2 (germline): MDHEN, SYDVKM. CDR3 residues: CASSLWGQGYSGNTIYF. The CDR3 region has the DNA TGTGCCAGCAGTTTATGGGGACAGGGGTACTCTGGAAACACCATATATTTT.

By its share, this clone is medium-sized (0.01 to 0.1%). The V call is TRBV4-3, the J call TRBJ2-2, with D perhaps matching TRBD1 or TRBD2 (5 bases each). V dropped 0 bases and J dropped 6 bases, with 14 bases sitting between them. This CDR3 has 16 residues. Germline V lookup: CDR1 LGHNA, CDR2 YSLEER. The CDR3 DNA follows: TGCGCCAGCAGCCAAGATAGGCCCAGGGACGCCGGGGAGCTGTTTTTT. This codes for CASSQDRPRDAGELFF.

The gene calls are TRBV5-1 and TRBJ2-3; 8 nucleotides match TRBD2. V shed 4 bases, J shed 3 bases, and the junction held 4 bases outside the gene matches. The CDR3 sequence is 14 residues long. Germline V gene lookup returns CDR1 SGHRS and CDR2 YFSETQ. CDR3 loop: CASSPSGGTDTQYF. In DNA form, the CDR3 reads TGCGCCAGCAGCCCCAGCGGGGGAACAGATACGCAGTATTTT.

This clone was seen only a few times. The chain links TRBV7-9 to TRBJ2-3; D not certain. The germline gives CDR1 SEHNR, CDR2 FQNEAQ (reference sequence). The V gene lost 5 bases and the J gene lost 2 bases, with 8 bases spanning the gap. The CDR3 is 13 residues long. CDR3 sequence reads: CASSPPLTDTQYF. The CDR3 nucleotides are TGTGCCAGCAGCCCACCCCTCACAGATACGCAGTATTTT.